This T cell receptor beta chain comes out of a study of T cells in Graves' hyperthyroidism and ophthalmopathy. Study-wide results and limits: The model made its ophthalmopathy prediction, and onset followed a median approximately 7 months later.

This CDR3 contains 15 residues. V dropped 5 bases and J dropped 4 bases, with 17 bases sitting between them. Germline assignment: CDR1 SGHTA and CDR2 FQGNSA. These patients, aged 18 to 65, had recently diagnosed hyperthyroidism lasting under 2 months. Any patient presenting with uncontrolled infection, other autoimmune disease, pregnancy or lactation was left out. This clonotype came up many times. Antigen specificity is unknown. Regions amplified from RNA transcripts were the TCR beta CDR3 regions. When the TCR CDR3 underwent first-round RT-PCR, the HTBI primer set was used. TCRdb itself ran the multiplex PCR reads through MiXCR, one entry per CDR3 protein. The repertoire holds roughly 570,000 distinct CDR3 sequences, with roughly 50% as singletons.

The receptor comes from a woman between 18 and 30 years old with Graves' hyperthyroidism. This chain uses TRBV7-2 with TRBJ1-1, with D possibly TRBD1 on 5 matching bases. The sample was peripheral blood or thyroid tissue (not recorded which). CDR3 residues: CASSQVQGSPTEAFF. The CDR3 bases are TGTGCCAGCAGCCAGGTCCAGGGATCCCCCACTGAAGCTTTCTTT.